This entry concerns a single T cell receptor (beta chain). Sequenced by immunoSEQ multiplex PCR; TCRdb stores in-frame clones only, minus some. The sample records tens of thousands of clones, over 80% being singletons. This entry comes from a study of blood T cell repertoires in COVID-19. The wider study: Sites in the United States, Italy and Spain provided acute and convalescent COVID-19 samples. The analysed material was cDNA or gDNA that came from T cells, B-cell-depleted T cells, or PBMCs.

The TCR comes from a human donor in a cohort sampled during active COVID-19. The sequencing input was peripheral blood.

CDR3 amino acids: CASSVFGRVQETQYF. CDR3 DNA sequence: TGTGCCAGCAGCGTATTTGGGAGGGTTCAAGAGACCCAGTACTTC. This chain connects TRBV9 to TRBJ2-5; TRBD2 agrees at 7 bases. J was trimmed by 2 bases and V by 1 base; bases with no gene match: 5. The CDR3 sequence is 15 residues long. Germline V gene lookup returns CDR1 SGDLS and CDR2 YYNGEE.